This T cell receptor (beta chain) was recovered during a study of cytomegalovirus exposure and HLA in healthy donors. Note on this clone: Its antigen remains unknown.

Findings and limits, study-wide: Prior analysis indicated that the majority of TCR beta V segments exhibited productivity approximately 90% or approximately 30% of the time.

PCR was performed using 60 Vbeta and 13 Jbeta primers. Produced via immunoSEQ multiplex PCR; TCRdb's table is partial and in-frame only. The sample includes 160,000 or so clones, roughly 80% seen only once; the top ten take 7% to 9%. The CDR3 spans 14 residues. Trimming took 5 bases from V and 0 from J, leaving 8 bases between them. Per germline, CDR1 MDHEN and CDR2 SYDVKM. The TCR comes from a male donor in good health and CMV-seropositive. V and J are TRBV28 and TRBJ1-3, with D maybe TRBD1 (5 bases). Sequenced material: PBMCs. The CDR3 DNA follows: TGTGCCAGCAGTGGGGGGGGCTCTGGAAACACCATATATTTT. Protein: CASSGGGSGNTIYF.